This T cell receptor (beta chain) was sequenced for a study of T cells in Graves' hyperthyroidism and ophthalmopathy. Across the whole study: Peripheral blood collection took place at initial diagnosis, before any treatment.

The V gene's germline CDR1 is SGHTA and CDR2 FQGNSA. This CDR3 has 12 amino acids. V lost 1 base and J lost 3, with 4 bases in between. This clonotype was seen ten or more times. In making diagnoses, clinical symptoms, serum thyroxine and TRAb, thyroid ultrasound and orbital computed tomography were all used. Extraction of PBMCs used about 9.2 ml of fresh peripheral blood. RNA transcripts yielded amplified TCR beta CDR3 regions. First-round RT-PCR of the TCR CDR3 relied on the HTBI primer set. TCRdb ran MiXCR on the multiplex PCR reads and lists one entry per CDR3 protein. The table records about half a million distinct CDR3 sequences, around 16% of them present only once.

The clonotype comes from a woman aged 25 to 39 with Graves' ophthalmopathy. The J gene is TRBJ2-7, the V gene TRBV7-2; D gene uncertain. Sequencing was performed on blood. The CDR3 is CASSLDYYEQYF. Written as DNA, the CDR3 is TGTGCCAGCAGCTTAGACTACTACGAGCAGTACTTC.